The T cell receptor beta chain described here comes from a study of T-cell memory formation after mild COVID-19. Study-level background: Each donor largely had its own TCR clusters. Study-level findings and limits: The study detected some responding clones in pre-infection memory, suggesting cross-reactive memory joined.

Losses at the gene ends were 7 bases for V and 2 bases for J; bases not matched to a gene: 11. Germline CDR1 SGHRS, CDR2 YFSETQ. The CDR3 consists of 16 residues. Each CDR3 protein gets one entry after TCRdb re-called the 5' RACE reads with MiXCR. The table lists 450,000 or so distinct CDR3 sequences, 20% to 30% of them singletons. A remark on this clonotype: Its antigen is as yet unknown.

The chain has TRBV5-1 and TRBJ2-1; TRBD2 agrees at 8 bases. The sequence came from an adult woman who had mild COVID-19 (a few samples of this study predate the infection). Cell type and time point are not known. What was sequenced was PBMCs or a T cell subset sorted from them (not recorded which). The DNA for the CDR3 is TGCGCCAGCTCCTCGATTAGCGGGGCAACCTACAATGAGCAGTTCTTC. Protein product: CASSSISGATYNEQFF.